This T cell receptor beta chain was captured by sequencing in a study of T-cell memory formation after mild COVID-19. The germline V gene has CDR1 SNHLY and CDR2 FYNNEI. CDR3 length: 15 residues. V shed 5 bases and J shed 7 bases, with 15 bases lying between them. TCRdb re-analysed the 5' RACE reads in MiXCR, keeping a single row per CDR3 protein. The table lists roughly 150,000 distinct CDR3 sequences, about an eighth of them singletons, with about 3.3% in the top ten. The table lists this clonotype with a few counts. This receptor was obtained from a man aged 18 to 35 who had mild COVID-19 (a few samples of this study predate the infection). Cell type and time point are not known. The chain carries TRBV2 and TRBJ1-6; D is possibly TRBD1 (6 bases). What was sequenced was PBMCs or a T cell subset sorted from them (not recorded which). The CDR3 region has the DNA TGTGCCAGCAGTCCACAGGGAATATCGAATTCACCCCTCCACTTT. It specifies CASSPQGISNSPLHF. Complete variable domain (other parts from reference TRBV2 and TRBJ1-6): EPEVTQTPSHQVTQMGQEVILRCVPISNHLYFYWYRQILGQKVEFLVSFYNNEISEKSEIFDDQFSVERPDGSNFTLKIRSTKLEDSAMYFCASSPQGISNSPLHFGNGTRLTVT.